Below, 22 T cell receptor beta chains from the same sample are listed, as sequenced in a study of T cell responses to AZD1222 COVID-19 vaccine. Only in-frame clones appear in the TCRdb table, and some are missing; sequencing was by immunoSEQ multiplex PCR. The sample lists around 110,000 clones; 85% to 95% were seen once. Sequenced material: peripheral blood, taken on day 0 of AZD1222 vaccination. These receptors were collected from an adult in good health.

V gene TRBV30 combines with J gene TRBJ2-3; 9 bases are a match to TRBD2. The CDR3 is 20 residues long. The V and J ends lost 1 base and 1 base, in that order; junction bases with no gene match: 18. Germline CDR1 GTSNPN, CDR2 SVGIG (reference sequence). CDR3 protein: CAWSGSGGGLAGERTDTQYF. The CDR3 DNA reads TGTGCCTGGAGTGGTTCGGGGGGGGGATTAGCGGGAGAACGCACAGATACGCAGTATTTT.

The V and J genes are TRBV28 and TRBJ1-5; 11 bases are shared with TRBD1. With V trimmed by 3 bases and J by 6 bases, 7 bases remained unmatched. Per the germline V gene, CDR1 is MDHEN and CDR2 is SYDVKM. This CDR3 comprises 16 residues. The CDR3, as DNA: TGTGCCAGCAGTTTTGGGGGGACAGGGGGTTTTCAGCCCCAGCATTTT. Translating it yields CASSFGGTGGFQPQHF.

The gene calls are TRBV5-1 and TRBJ1-1; D might be TRBD1 (5 bases). CDR1 and CDR2 from the germline V gene are SGHRS and YFSETQ. There are 17 residues in the CDR3. The V gene lost 4 bases and the J gene lost 0 bases, with 19 bases spanning the gap. CDR3 amino acids: CASSHRVSVDMNTEAFF. Written as DNA, the CDR3 is TGCGCCAGCAGCCACCGCGTTTCTGTGGACATGAACACTGAAGCTTTCTTT.

The count of this clone is one. The chain uses TRBV18 and TRBJ2-2, with TRBD2 matching 13 bases. The V and J ends lost 2 bases and 6 bases, in that order; junction bases with no gene match: 15. This CDR3 region has 20 residues. Per germline, CDR1 KGHSH and CDR2 LQKENI. The CDR3 reads CASSPNFWTSGRVYPGELFF. The CDR3 nucleotides read TGTGCCAGCTCACCAAACTTTTGGACTAGCGGGAGAGTTTATCCCGGGGAGCTGTTTTTT.

The chain is built from TRBV7-9 and TRBJ2-5; 9 nucleotides line up with TRBD2. J lost 5 bases, V lost 4 bases, and 11 bases had no gene match. Germline V lookup: CDR1 SEHNR, CDR2 FQNEAQ (reference sequence). The CDR3 length is 16 residues. In DNA, the CDR3 is TGTGCCAGCAGCTCTACCGGGACTAGCTTGTCGGAGACCCAGTACTTC. Residues: CASSSTGTSLSETQYF.

V usage is TRBV6-5 and J usage is TRBJ1-3, with a possible D match to TRBD1 (5 bases). Germline loops: CDR1 MNHEY, CDR2 SVGAGI. The CDR3 extends over 14 amino acids. Deletions cut 4 bases from V and 4 bases from J, with 11 bases between. CDR3 residues: CASSLERGGNTIYF. The CDR3 nucleotides read TGTGCCAGCAGTTTAGAGCGGGGCGGAAACACCATATATTTT.

The CDR3 here is CASSFVMGNEQFF. CDR3 nucleotide sequence: TGTGCCAGCAGTTTTGTGATGGGAAATGAGCAGTTCTTC. This chain links TRBV12-3 or TRBV12-4 with TRBJ2-1, with D unclear. Trimming stripped 3 bases from V and 7 bases from J, with 10 bases between. The length of the CDR3 is 13 residues.

This sequence joins TRBV7-2 and TRBJ1-3; no definite D call. V was clipped by 1 base and J by 0 bases, with 19 bases between them. Germline CDR1 SGHTA, CDR2 FQGNSA. The CDR3 runs to 19 residues. The CDR3 bases are TGTGCCAGCAGCTTAGAGGGCCATCTAAGCCCCTTCTCTGGAAACACCATATATTTT. It yields the protein CASSLEGHLSPFSGNTIYF.

This chain connects TRBV11-2 to TRBJ2-5; the match to TRBD2 covers 11 bases. The CDR3 is 15 amino acids. CDR1 is SGHAT, CDR2 FQNNGV, per germline. V was pared by 6 bases and J by 5 bases, with 8 bases of the junction left unmatched. CDR3 residues: CASRHTLAGVETQYF. In nucleotides, the CDR3 is TGTGCCAGCAGACACACACTAGCGGGAGTGGAGACCCAGTACTTC.

The chain links TRBV12-5 to TRBJ2-7; 7 nucleotides align to TRBD1. CDR1 is LGHNT and CDR2 is FRNRAP in the germline V gene. The CDR3 contains 13 residues. V lost 5 bases and J lost 2; bases outside the gene matches: 3. The CDR3 sequence: CASGGDRAYEQYF. DNA of the CDR3: TGTGCTAGTGGTGGGGACAGAGCCTACGAGCAGTACTTC.

The rearrangement joins TRBV12-3 or TRBV12-4 to TRBJ2-7, with 7 bases fitting TRBD2. The ends lost 4 bases at V and 3 bases at J; junction bases unmatched: 3. The CDR3 consists of 13 residues. CDR3 region: CASSSPGGYEQYF. CDR3 sequence (DNA): TGTGCCAGCAGTTCCCCGGGGGGCTACGAGCAGTACTTC.

The chain recombines TRBV4-2 with TRBJ1-4, with D hard to call. The CDR3 is 14 residues long. Trimming took 1 base from V and 7 from J, leaving 10 bases between them. The germline CDR1 and CDR2 sequences are LGHNA and YNFKEQ. The CDR3 nucleotides are TGTGCCAGCAGCCAAGCCGAAACCCTTGAAAAACTGTTTTTT. It translates to CASSQAETLEKLFF.

This chain links TRBV2 with TRBJ1-2; 10 bases agree with TRBD1. CDR1 and CDR2 from the germline V gene are SNHLY and FYNNEI. There are 17 residues in the CDR3. The V gene end was trimmed by 6 bases and the J gene end by 6 bases; junction bases not matched to a gene: 16. The CDR3 region is CASRGQGELFKSDGYTF. The CDR3 DNA reads as TGTGCCAGCAGAGGACAGGGGGAGCTCTTTAAGTCGGATGGCTACACCTTC. Full variable domain (rest looked up from reference TRBV2 and TRBJ1-2): EPEVTQTPSHQVTQMGQEVILRCVPISNHLYFYWYRQILGQKVEFLVSFYNNEISEKSEIFDDQFSVERPDGSNFTLKIRSTKLEDSAMYFCASRGQGELFKSDGYTFGSGTRLTVV.

The chain employs TRBV28 and TRBJ1-2, with D possibly TRBD1 on 5 matching bases. V was trimmed by 2 bases and J by 6 bases, leaving 13 bases between them. The CDR3 sequence is 14 residues long. The germline V gene encodes CDR1 MDHEN and CDR2 SYDVKM. CDR3 nucleotides: TGTGCCAGCAGTTTAGGGGGAGGAATAGATGGCTACACCTTC. Its translation: CASSLGGGIDGYTF.

The chain recombines TRBV11-2 with TRBJ2-1; D may match TRBD1 or TRBD2 (5 bases each). CDR3 length: 15 residues. Per the germline V gene, CDR1 is SGHAT and CDR2 is FQNNGV. The ends were cut back, 1 base at V and 2 bases at J, with 9 bases in the middle. The chain's CDR3 is CASSLAGPTYNEQFF. CDR3 nucleotide sequence: TGTGCCAGCAGCTTAGCGGGACCCACCTACAATGAGCAGTTCTTC.

J is TRBJ2-1 and V is TRBV9, with D tentatively TRBD1 or TRBD2 (5 bases each). Looked up from germline, CDR1 is SGDLS and CDR2 is YYNGEE. The CDR3 extends over 14 amino acids. Between the trimmed V and J ends, which lost 4 bases and 8 bases, there was a span of 16 bases. The CDR3: CASSHARDGYEQFF. CDR3 bases: TGTGCCAGCAGCCATGCCCGGGACGGATATGAGCAGTTCTTC.

CDR3 sequence reads: CATSRDWGQGGTGELFF. Written as DNA, the CDR3 is TGTGCCACCAGCAGAGATTGGGGACAGGGCGGCACCGGGGAGCTGTTTTTT. The rearrangement uses TRBV15 and TRBJ2-2; 9 bases agree with TRBD1. V lost 0 bases to trimming and J lost 4 bases; unmatched junction nucleotides: 6. Germline V gene sequence: CDR1 LNHNV, CDR2 YYDKDF (reference sequence). The CDR3 runs to 17 residues.

The count of this clone is one. The chain has TRBV28 and TRBJ1-5; tentative D call: TRBD1 (6 bases). Germline values: CDR1 MDHEN, CDR2 SYDVKM. The CDR3 covers 13 residues. Trimming left V 4 bases short and J 3 bases short, with 7 bases between. The CDR3: CASSWTDNQPQHF. The CDR3 nucleotides read TGTGCCAGCAGTTGGACAGACAATCAGCCCCAGCATTTT.

The chain links TRBV9 to TRBJ2-3; 7 bases fit TRBD2. This CDR3 has 14 amino acids. V was clipped by 3 bases and J by 4 bases; unmatched bases: 5. Germline V gives CDR1 SGDLS, CDR2 YYNGEE. CDR3 bases: TGTGCCAGCAGCGAGTGGACTAGGGCAGATACGCAGTATTTT. Translation: CASSEWTRADTQYF.

The V and J genes are TRBV27 and TRBJ1-3, with D tentatively TRBD1 (5 bases). Germline V CDR1 and CDR2: MNHEY, SMNVEV (reference sequence). CDR3 length equals 15 residues. V dropped 0 bases and J dropped 4 bases, with 10 bases sitting between them. This CDR3 is CASSLSGGTGNTIYF. The DNA of the CDR3 is TGTGCCAGCAGTTTATCGGGGGGGACCGGAAACACCATATATTTT.

The V and J genes are TRBV27 and TRBJ2-2; a weak D match, TRBD1 (5 bases). Germline loops: CDR1 MNHEY, CDR2 SMNVEV (reference sequence). The germline V and J ends were trimmed by 3 bases and 3 bases, with 14 bases remaining between them. The CDR3 runs to 16 residues. CDR3 DNA sequence: TGTGCCAGCAGTTTCTATTGGGGCATTGACACCGGGGAGCTGTTTTTT. This gives the protein CASSFYWGIDTGELFF.

The J gene is TRBJ1-2, the V gene TRBV27; no clear D gene. The V end was cut by 4 bases, the J end by 4 bases, with 7 bases between. Germline CDR1 and CDR2: MNHEY and SMNVEV (reference sequence). CDR3 size: 12 residues. CDR3 coding DNA: TGTGCCAGCAGTTCCAATGGCTATGGCTACACCTTC. Encoded protein: CASSSNGYGYTF.